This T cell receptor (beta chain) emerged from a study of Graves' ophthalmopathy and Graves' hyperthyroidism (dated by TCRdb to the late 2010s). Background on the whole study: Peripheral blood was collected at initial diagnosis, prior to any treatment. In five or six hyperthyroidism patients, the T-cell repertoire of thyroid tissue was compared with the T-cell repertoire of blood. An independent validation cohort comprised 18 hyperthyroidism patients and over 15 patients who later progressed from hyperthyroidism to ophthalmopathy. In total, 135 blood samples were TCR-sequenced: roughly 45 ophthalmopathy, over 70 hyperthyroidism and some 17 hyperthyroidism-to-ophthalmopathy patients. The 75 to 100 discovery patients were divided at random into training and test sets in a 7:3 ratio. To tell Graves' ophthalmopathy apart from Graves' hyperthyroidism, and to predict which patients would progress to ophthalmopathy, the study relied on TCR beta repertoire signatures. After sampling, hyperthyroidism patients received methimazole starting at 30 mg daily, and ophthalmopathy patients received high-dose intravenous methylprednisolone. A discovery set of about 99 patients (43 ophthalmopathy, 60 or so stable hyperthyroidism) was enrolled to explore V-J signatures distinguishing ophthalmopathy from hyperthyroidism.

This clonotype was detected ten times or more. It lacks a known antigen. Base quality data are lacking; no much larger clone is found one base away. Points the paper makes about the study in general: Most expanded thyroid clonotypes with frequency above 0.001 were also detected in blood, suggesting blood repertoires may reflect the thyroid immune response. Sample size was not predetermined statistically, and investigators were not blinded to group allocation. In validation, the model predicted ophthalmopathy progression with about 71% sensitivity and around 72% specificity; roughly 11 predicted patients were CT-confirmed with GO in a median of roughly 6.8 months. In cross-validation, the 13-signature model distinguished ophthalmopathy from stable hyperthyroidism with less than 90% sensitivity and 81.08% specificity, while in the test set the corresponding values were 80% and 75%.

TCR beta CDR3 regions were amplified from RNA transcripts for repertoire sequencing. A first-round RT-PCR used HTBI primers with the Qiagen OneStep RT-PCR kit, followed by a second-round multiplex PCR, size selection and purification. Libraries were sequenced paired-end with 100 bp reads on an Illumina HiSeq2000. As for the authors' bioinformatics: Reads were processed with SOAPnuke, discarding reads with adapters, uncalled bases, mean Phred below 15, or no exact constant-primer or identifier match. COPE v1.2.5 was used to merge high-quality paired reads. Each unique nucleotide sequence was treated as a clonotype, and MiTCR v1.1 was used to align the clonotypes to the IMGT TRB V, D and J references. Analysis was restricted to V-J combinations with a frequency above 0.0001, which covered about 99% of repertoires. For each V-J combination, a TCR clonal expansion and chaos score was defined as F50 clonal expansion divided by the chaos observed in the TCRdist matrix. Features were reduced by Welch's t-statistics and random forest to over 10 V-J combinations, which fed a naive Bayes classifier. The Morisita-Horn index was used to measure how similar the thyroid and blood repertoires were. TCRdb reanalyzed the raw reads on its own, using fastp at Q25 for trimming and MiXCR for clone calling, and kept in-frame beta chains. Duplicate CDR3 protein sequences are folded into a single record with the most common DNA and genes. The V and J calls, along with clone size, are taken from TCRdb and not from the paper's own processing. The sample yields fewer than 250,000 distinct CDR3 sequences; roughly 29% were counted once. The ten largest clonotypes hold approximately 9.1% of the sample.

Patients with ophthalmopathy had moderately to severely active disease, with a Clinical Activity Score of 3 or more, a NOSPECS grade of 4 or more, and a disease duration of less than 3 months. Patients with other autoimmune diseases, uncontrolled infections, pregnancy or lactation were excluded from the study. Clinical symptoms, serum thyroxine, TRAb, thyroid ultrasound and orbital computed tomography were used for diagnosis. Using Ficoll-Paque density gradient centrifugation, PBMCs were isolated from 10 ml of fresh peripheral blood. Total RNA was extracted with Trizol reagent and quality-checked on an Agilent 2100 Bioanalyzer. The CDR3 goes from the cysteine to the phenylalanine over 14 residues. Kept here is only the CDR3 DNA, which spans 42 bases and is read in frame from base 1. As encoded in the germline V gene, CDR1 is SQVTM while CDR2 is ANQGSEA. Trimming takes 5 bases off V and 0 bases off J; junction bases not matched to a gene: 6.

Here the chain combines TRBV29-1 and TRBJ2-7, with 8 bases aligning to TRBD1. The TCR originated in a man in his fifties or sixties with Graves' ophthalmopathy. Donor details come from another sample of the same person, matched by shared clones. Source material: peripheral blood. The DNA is TGCAGCGTTTCTCCGGACAGGGTCTCCTACGAGCAGTACTTC. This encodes CSVSPDRVSYEQYF.